This T cell receptor (beta chain) was found in a study of blood T cell repertoires in COVID-19. Study at large: Acute-phase and convalescent COVID-19 samples originated in the United States, Italy and Spain. In each case, the material was cDNA or gDNA derived from T cells, B-cell-depleted T cells, or PBMCs.

The CDR3 contains 13 residues. Germline CDR1 and CDR2: SEHNR and FQNEAQ (reference sequence). Trimming pared 6 bases from V and 6 bases from J, leaving 11 bases between. Libraries were prepared by immunoSEQ multiplex PCR; TCRdb keeps only in-frame clonotypes and omits some of them. The sample holds 150,000 or so clones; around 89% are singletons and the top ten take about an eighth. This clone turned up a few times. Sequencing input: peripheral blood. The chain links TRBV7-9 to TRBJ2-2, with D unclear. This TCR was sampled from a young man with COVID-19, enrolled during active disease. The CDR3 coding sequence is TGTGCCAGCAGTCCCTTGGGCTCCGGGGAGCTGTTTTTT. Encoded protein: CASSPLGSGELFF.